Below are 9 T cell receptor beta chains sequenced from a single sample in a study of shared clonotypes between healthy human individuals. Assay used: immunoSEQ multiplex PCR; TCRdb lists only in-frame clones, some missing. The data contain about 2.4 million clones, just over 90% of them singletons. The sequenced sample was naive CD4+ T cells sorted from blood. Subset: CD45RA+ positively selected. Receptor source: a man younger than 30 in good health.

This chain joins TRBV10-3 and TRBJ2-2; tentative D call: TRBD2 (6 bases). The CDR3 is 16 amino acids. CDR1 and CDR2 (germline): ENHRY, SYGVKD. V lost 10 bases to trimming and J lost 2 bases, with 20 bases between them. CDR3 nucleotide sequence: TGTGCCACCTCGGGGGTTGGCGGGATAAACACCGGGGAGCTGTTTTTT. This codes for CATSGVGGINTGELFF.

The genes are TRBV5-8 and TRBJ2-3; tentatively, D is TRBD2 (6 bases). CDR3 size: 15 residues. Germline V gene lookup returns CDR1 SGHTS and CDR2 YDEGEE. The V end lost 4 bases, the J end lost 0 bases, and 12 bases lay between the germline ends. CDR3 residues: CASSRRGRSTDTQYF. The CDR3 DNA sequence: TGTGCCAGCAGCCGGCGGGGCAGGAGCACAGATACGCAGTATTTT.

CDR3 DNA sequence: TGTGCCAGTAGTACCTTGGACAGGGGGGATGGCTACACCTTC. Its protein is CASSTLDRGDGYTF. V usage is TRBV19 and J usage is TRBJ1-2, with 10 bases matching TRBD1. CDR1 is LNHDA, CDR2 SQIVND, per germline (reference sequence). V lost 4 bases and J lost 6; bases outside the gene matches: 5. There are 14 residues in the CDR3.

In regard to this clone: The same CDR3 also results from other DNA sequences found in this sample. The genes are TRBV4-1 and TRBJ2-2, with unresolved D. CDR3 length: 12 amino acids. The V gene's germline CDR1 is MGHRA and CDR2 YSYEKL. V was cut by 0 bases and J by 8 bases, with 4 bases left in between. CDR3 nucleotide sequence: TGCGCCAGCAGCCAAGAGGTTGGGGAGCTGTTTTTT. Translation gives CASSQEVGELFF.

The chain carries TRBV19 and TRBJ2-1; 10 bases fit TRBD2. CDR1 is LNHDA and CDR2 is SQIVND in the germline V gene (reference sequence). CDR3 size: 14 residues. The V and J ends lost 6 bases and 9 bases, in that order; junction bases with no gene match: 8. The DNA for the CDR3 is TGTGCCAGTAGGCTAGCGGGAGACTGGAGTGAGCAGTTCTTC. Its translation is CASRLAGDWSEQFF.

The chain uses TRBV19 and TRBJ2-5; 7 bases are shared with TRBD2. The germline gives CDR1 LNHDA, CDR2 SQIVND (reference sequence). The CDR3 contains 15 residues. V was pared by 3 bases and J by 4 bases, with 8 bases of the junction left unmatched. In DNA, the CDR3 is TGTGCCAGTAGTATCATGGGGGAGGGAGGAGAGACCCAGTACTTC. Protein product: CASSIMGEGGETQYF. The full variable domain, in which reference TRBV19 and TRBJ2-5 provide the parts outside the CDR3, is DGGITQSPKYLFRKEGQNVTLSCEQNLNHDAMYWYRQDPGQGLRLIYYSQIVNDFQKGDIAEGYSVSREKKESFPLTVTSAQKNPTAFYLCASSIMGEGGETQYFGPGTRLLVL.

The rearrangement uses TRBV30 and TRBJ2-4; no firm D call. Germline V gene lookup returns CDR1 GTSNPN and CDR2 SVGIG (reference sequence). Trimming pared 7 bases from V and 1 base from J, leaving 17 bases between. The CDR3 runs 15 residues. The CDR3 nucleotides are TGTGCCTCTATCCCCGCGGTGGGGGCCAAAAACATTCAGTACTTC. It translates to CASIPAVGAKNIQYF. Together with reference TRBV30 and TRBJ2-4, the CDR3 gives the full variable domain: SQTIHQWPATLVQPVGSPLSLECTVEGTSNPNLYWYRQAAGRGLQLLFYSVGIGQISSEVPQNLSASRPQDRQFILSSKKLLLSDSGFYLCASIPAVGAKNIQYFGAGTRLSVL.

This sequence joins TRBV28 and TRBJ2-7; perhaps TRBD2 as D (5 bases). V gave up 4 bases and J gave up 7 bases, with 14 bases separating them. Germline loops: CDR1 MDHEN, CDR2 SYDVKM. This CDR3 region has 13 residues. The DNA for the CDR3 is TGTGCCAGCAGTTCCCCACGACGGGGAGAGCAGTACTTC. As protein: CASSSPRRGEQYF.

The CDR3 nucleotides read TGTGCCAGCAGCTTAACTGATGAAGCTTTCTTT. Its translation is CASSLTDEAFF. This chain joins TRBV7-9 and TRBJ1-1; D not certain. This CDR3 is built from 11 residues. Trimming pared 2 bases from V and 7 bases from J, leaving 5 bases between. Germline-derived CDR1 and CDR2 are SEHNR and FQNEAQ (reference sequence).